The 15 T cell receptor beta chains below were found in one sample sequenced in a study of CD8 T cells in ankylosing spondylitis (dated by TCRdb to the late 2010s). The library was prepared using 5' RACE. The run used an Illumina HiSeq 2500. TCRdb trimmed public reads at Q25 via fastp, called clones via MiXCR and kept in-frame beta chains. Records with the same CDR3 protein are collapsed into one entry carrying the most frequent genes and DNA. The sample yields around 770,000 distinct CDR3 sequences; over 15% were counted once. The top ten clones comprise about a fifth of the sample. No antigens are known for them. The paper as a whole reports these results and caveats: Blood from ankylosing spondylitis patients appeared to be characterized by a TCR beta motif composed of about eight highly homologous amino acid variants.

The sequencing input was blood, either unsorted or a sorted T cell fraction (not recorded which). These receptors were obtained from a male donor with ankylosing spondylitis.

The sample holds a few counts of this clonotype. The chain uses TRBV29-1 and TRBJ2-3; tentative D call: TRBD1 (6 bases). Deletions cut 6 bases from V and 3 bases from J, with 10 bases between. In germline, CDR1 is SQVTM, CDR2 ANQGSEA. The CDR3 runs 12 residues. As DNA, the CDR3 is TGCAGCGTCGTAGGGGGAACAGATACGCAGTATTTT. Protein: CSVVGGTDTQYF.

This clonotype was seen more than once but under ten times. CDR3 bases: TGTGCCAGCAGACCCCCGGGACAGGTCGGAGGCTACACCTTC. Amino acid sequence: CASRPPGQVGGYTF. The chain has TRBV12-3 or TRBV12-4 and TRBJ1-2; 8 positions agree with TRBD1. The CDR3 sequence is 14 residues long. The V gene end was trimmed by 6 bases and the J gene end by 8 bases; junction bases not matched to a gene: 11.

Only a few counts were recorded for this clonotype. V gene TRBV20-1 combines with J gene TRBJ2-3; D is possibly TRBD2 (6 bases). Germline loops: CDR1 DFQATT, CDR2 SNEGSKA (reference sequence). The CDR3 is 17 amino acids. Trimming stripped 0 bases from V and 2 bases from J, with 18 bases between. The CDR3 spells CSARDPWRDQITDTQYF. CDR3 in DNA: TGCAGTGCTAGAGATCCTTGGAGGGACCAGATCACAGATACGCAGTATTTT.

This clonotype was recorded a few times. The chain combines TRBV15 with TRBJ1-2; D perhaps matches TRBD1 (5 bases). The CDR3 extends over 15 amino acids. CDR1 is LNHNV and CDR2 is YYDKDF in the germline V gene (reference sequence). The V end lost 3 bases, the J end lost 4 bases, and 15 bases lay between the germline ends. CDR3 in amino acids: CATSREGLSPYGYTF. CDR3 nucleotides: TGTGCCACCAGCAGGGAGGGGCTAAGCCCCTATGGCTACACCTTC.

The chain employs TRBV19 and TRBJ1-2; the D gene is possibly TRBD1 (5 bases). V lost 6 bases to trimming and J lost 5 bases, with 19 bases between them. The CDR3 spans 15 residues. Per germline, CDR1 LNHDA and CDR2 SQIVND (reference sequence). In DNA, the CDR3 is TGTGCCAGTAGAACCGCCGGGACGGCGAGTTATGGCTACACCTTC. Amino acids: CASRTAGTASYGYTF.

At least ten counts were recorded for this clonotype. V gene TRBV5-1 combines with J gene TRBJ2-1; a weak D match, TRBD2 (6 bases). Germline V gene lookup returns CDR1 SGHRS and CDR2 YFSETQ. The CDR3 has 15 residues. Trimming shortened V by 4 bases and J by 0 bases, and 11 bases separated the two germline ends. The CDR3 DNA sequence: TGCGCCAGCAGCGGGCGGGAAAGCTCCTACAATGAGCAGTTCTTC. Translating it yields CASSGRESSYNEQFF.

This clonotype was found a few times. The rearrangement uses TRBV29-1 and TRBJ2-1; D is perhaps TRBD1 (6 bases). V was trimmed by 6 bases and J by 0 bases, leaving 12 bases between them. The CDR3 runs to 14 residues. Germline CDR1 is SQVTM and CDR2 is ANQGSEA. The CDR3 DNA follows: TGCAGCGTCCTCAGGGGCAGCTCCTACAATGAGCAGTTCTTC. It is translated as CSVLRGSSYNEQFF.

This clonotype showed up just a few times. This chain connects TRBV20-1 to TRBJ2-1; no firm D call. Trimming shortened V by 6 bases and J by 2 bases, and 14 bases separated the two germline ends. Looked up from germline, CDR1 is DFQATT and CDR2 is SNEGSKA (reference sequence). The CDR3 has 14 residues. The CDR3 bases are TGCAGTGCCATATCCGGTCAAACCTACAATGAGCAGTTCTTC. This gives the protein CSAISGQTYNEQFF.

The chain uses TRBV9 and TRBJ2-1; 8 bases align to TRBD2. In germline, CDR1 is SGDLS, CDR2 YYNGEE. Trimming at V came to 0 bases and at J to 9 bases, leaving 8 bases not matched to a gene. The CDR3 is 15 residues long. CDR3 residues: CASSVDGTREGEQFF. In nucleotides, the CDR3 is TGTGCCAGCAGCGTAGATGGGACTAGAGAGGGTGAGCAGTTCTTC.

This clonotype was observed a handful of times. The J gene is TRBJ1-2, the V gene TRBV7-9; 8 bases agree with TRBD1. V gave up 3 bases and J gave up 0 bases; unmatched junction bases: 6. The CDR3 is 16 residues long. Germline values: CDR1 SEHNR, CDR2 FQNEAQ (reference sequence). CDR3 region: CASSFPLQGANYGYTF. In DNA form, the CDR3 reads TGTGCCAGCAGCTTTCCCTTACAGGGGGCTAACTATGGCTACACCTTC.

A remark on this clonotype: Likely a read error: the CDR3 ends without its conserved phenylalanine or tryptophan. The rearrangement joins TRBV7-3 to TRBJ2-2; D is undetermined. The germline V and J ends were trimmed by 5 bases and 6 bases, with 13 bases remaining between them. The CDR3 consists of 14 residues. Germline loops: CDR1 SGHTA, CDR2 FQGTGA. CDR3 protein: CASSLEGLSGELFS. As DNA, the CDR3 is TGTGCCAGCAGCCTCGAAGGGCTTTCCGGGGAGCTGTTTTCT.

This clonotype was seen a handful of times. This rearrangement joins TRBV28 to TRBJ1-2, with D possibly matching TRBD1 (5 bases). Trimming removed 6 bases at V and 2 bases at J, with 13 bases between. CDR3 length equals 14 residues. Germline CDR1 MDHEN, CDR2 SYDVKM. As DNA, the CDR3 is TGTGCCAGCAGGGGGGGGGAGCTCAACTATGGCTACACCTTC. As protein: CASRGGELNYGYTF.

This clonotype came up a few times. V is TRBV7-3 and J is TRBJ2-1, with D perhaps TRBD2 (5 bases). V shed 0 bases and J shed 6 bases, with 12 bases lying between them. The germline V gene encodes CDR1 SGHTA and CDR2 FQGTGA. The CDR3 has 15 residues. This CDR3 is CASSLTFDYSNEQFF. The CDR3, as DNA: TGTGCCAGCAGCTTAACGTTCGACTACTCCAATGAGCAGTTCTTC.

The V and J genes are TRBV30 and TRBJ2-7, with a tentative D call TRBD2 (6 bases). The V and J ends lost 2 bases and 2 bases respectively, with 13 bases between them. Germline assignment: CDR1 GTSNPN and CDR2 SVGIG (reference sequence). This CDR3 region has 14 residues. The CDR3 loop reads CAWSQGLPPYEQYF. The CDR3 DNA is TGTGCCTGGAGTCAGGGACTCCCGCCCTACGAGCAGTACTTC.

This clonotype was seen more than once but under ten times. This chain joins TRBV5-6 and TRBJ2-5; D gene ambiguous. From germline, CDR1 is SGHDT and CDR2 YYEEEE. CDR3 length: 15 amino acids. V was trimmed by 4 bases and J by 0 bases, leaving 13 bases between them. CDR3 residues: CASSSYMRYQETQYF. The CDR3 DNA reads TGTGCCAGCAGCAGCTACATGCGGTACCAAGAGACCCAGTACTTC.